The rows below give T cell receptor beta chains drawn from one sample of a study of T cell repertoires in cytomegalovirus infection. TCRdb analysed the reads with MiXCR anew, one entry per CDR3 protein. This sample yields about 900,000 distinct CDR3 sequences, of which 30% to 40% are seen a single time; about 14% belongs to the top ten. The antigens these receptors bind are not known. Source: cultured CD8+ T cells from PBMCs, taken from culture after CMV antigen stimulation. The receptor set was obtained from a human donor in good health (CMV status not recorded). Some clones in this sample may be carry-over from other donors' samples. The CDR3 runs from the conserved cysteine through the conserved F or W. The order of the fields is clone size, D gene, V gene, J gene, CDR3 DNA, CDR3 protein. The D gene is left open where the match is weak. Only some rows state a clone size, as once, few, many or a class for expanded clones.

.	.	TRBV5-1	TRBJ2-2	TGCGCCAGCCTACCTATTGGACAAACGAACACCGGGGAGCTGTTTTTT	CASLPIGQTNTGELFF
.	.	TRBV6-2/TRBV6-3	TRBJ2-1	TGTGCCAGCAGTTACTCGAGACTCTACAATGAGCAGTTCTTC	CASSYSRLYNEQFF
.	TRBD1	TRBV6-5	TRBJ1-1	TGTGCCAGCAGTTACGCCGGGACAGGGCGAATGAACACTGAAGCTTTCTTT	CASSYAGTGRMNTEAFF
few	.	TRBV19	TRBJ1-2	TGTGCCAGTAGTATAGTCGGGGGATCCGCCTATGGCTACACCTTC	CASSIVGGSAYGYTF
.	TRBD2	TRBV19	TRBJ2-3	TGTGCCAGTAGTATCCGAGCGGGGGATAGCACAGATACGCAGTATTTT	CASSIRAGDSTDTQYF
.	.	TRBV5-1	TRBJ2-1	TGCGCCAGCAGCTTGGAGTTTTGGGTGGATGAGCAGTTCTTC	CASSLEFWVDEQFF
.	TRBD1	TRBV7-8	TRBJ2-2	TGTGCCAGCAGCGCTTCCGGGACAGGATACACCGGGGAGCTGTTTTTT	CASSASGTGYTGELFF
many	.	TRBV7-6	TRBJ2-3	TGTGCCAGCAGCTTAGGAAGCGCCTCTAGCACAGATACGCAGTATTTT	CASSLGSASSTDTQYF
.	.	TRBV27	TRBJ2-3	TGTGCCAGCAGTTTAACTGGAGGAGATACGCAGTATTTT	CASSLTGGDTQYF
many	TRBD1	TRBV19	TRBJ1-1	TGTGCCACCAGGGGGGGAAACACTGAAGCTTTCTTT	CATRGGNTEAFF
few	TRBD2	TRBV5-5	TRBJ2-2	TGTGCCAGCAGCTTGGGGGCTAGCGGGGGGCCTAACACCGGGGAGCTGTTTTTT	CASSLGASGGPNTGELFF
.	.	TRBV5-6	TRBJ1-1	TGTGCCAGCAGCTTGATGACCTATCCGAACACTGAAGCTTTCTTT	CASSLMTYPNTEAFF
many	TRBD1	TRBV7-2	TRBJ2-5	TGTGCCAGCAGCCTAGACAGGGTGGAGACCCAGTACTTC	CASSLDRVETQYF
few	.	TRBV7-9	TRBJ2-1	TGTGCCAGCAGCCCCCGACGACGGGAGCAGTTCTTC	CASSPRRREQFF
.	.	TRBV27	TRBJ1-1	TGTGCCAGCAGTTTCAGCTTGAGCACTGAAGCTTTCTTT	CASSFSLSTEAFF
few	TRBD1	TRBV2	TRBJ2-5	TGTGCCAGCACCACCCACCGGGACAGGGATAGAGAGACCCAGTACTTC	CASTTHRDRDRETQYF
.	.	TRBV28	TRBJ2-1	TGTGCCAGCAGTTCGAGGGTTCGCGATGAGCAGTTCTTC	CASSSRVRDEQFF
.	.	TRBV7-6	TRBJ1-1	TGTGCCAGCAGCTTACTCCAACCGGAAACGGGAACTGAAGCTTTCTTT	CASSLLQPETGTEAFF
many	.	TRBV7-8	TRBJ2-1	TGTGCCAGCAGCTTAGCGGGGTTAGGGCTGGAGAATGAGCAGTTCTTC	CASSLAGLGLENEQFF
few	.	TRBV29-1	TRBJ1-2	TGCAGCGTTCTTCGGGGGATCGGTATTAGCTATGGCTACACCTTC	CSVLRGIGISYGYTF
few	.	TRBV11-2	TRBJ2-1	TGTGCCAGCAGCTTATTTACTGAGCAGTTCTTC	CASSLFTEQFF
.	.	TRBV2	TRBJ1-3	TGTGCCAGCAGTAAAGCAGGAAACACCATATATTTT	CASSKAGNTIYF
.	TRBD1	TRBV7-6	TRBJ2-7	TGTGCCAGCAGCCCAGGACAGGGGGTCCCTATAGAGCAGTACTTC	CASSPGQGVPIEQYF
.	TRBD2	TRBV7-3	TRBJ2-3	TGTGCCAGCAGCTTAAACCGGGGGGTGGGTACGCAGTATTTT	CASSLNRGVGTQYF
.	TRBD2	TRBV27	TRBJ2-1	TGTGCCAGCAGGGGACTAGCGGGGGGGCTGAATGAGCAGTTCTTC	CASRGLAGGLNEQFF
.	.	TRBV27	TRBJ2-7	TGTGCCAGCAGTTCGGGGTTCCGCGAGCAGTACTTC	CASSSGFREQYF
few	TRBD1	TRBV9	TRBJ2-5	TGTGCCAGCAGCGCGGGACAGGGGGCCGGAGAGACCCAGTACTTC	CASSAGQGAGETQYF
.	.	TRBV28	TRBJ2-1	TGTGCCAGCAGTTTAGGACGGGTCTTGACAAATGAGCAGTTCTTC	CASSLGRVLTNEQFF
once	.	TRBV6-5	TRBJ2-3	TGTGCCAGCAGACCCGTCCACACACCTAGCACAGATACGCAGTATTTT	CASRPVHTPSTDTQYF